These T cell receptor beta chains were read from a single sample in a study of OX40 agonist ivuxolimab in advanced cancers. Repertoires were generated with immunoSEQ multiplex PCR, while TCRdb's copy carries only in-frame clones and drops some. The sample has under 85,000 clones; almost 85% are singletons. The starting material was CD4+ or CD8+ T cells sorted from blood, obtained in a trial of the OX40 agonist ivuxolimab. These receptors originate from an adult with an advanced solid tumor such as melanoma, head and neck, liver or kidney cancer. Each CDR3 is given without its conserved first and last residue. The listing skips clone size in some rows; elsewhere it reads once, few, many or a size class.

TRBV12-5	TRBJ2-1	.	ASGPGTVVEQF
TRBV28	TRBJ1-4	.	ASSLANEKLF
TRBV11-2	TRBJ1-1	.	ASSPLKDRAKNTEAF
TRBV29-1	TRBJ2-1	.	SVDKGASGLAGSSEQF
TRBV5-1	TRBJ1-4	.	ASQKGPNEKLF
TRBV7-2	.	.	ASSLLASGTPYEQY
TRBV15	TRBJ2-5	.	ATSREGGRQETQY
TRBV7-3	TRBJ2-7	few	ASSRGVGEGYEQY
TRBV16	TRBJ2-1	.	ASTHKRLSSYNEQF
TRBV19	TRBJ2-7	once	ASSTTGLGWNEQY
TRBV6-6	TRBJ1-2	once	ASSWDRLDGYT
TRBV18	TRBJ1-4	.	ASSQLAVGTTNEKLF
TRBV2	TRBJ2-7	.	ASSGYGYEQY
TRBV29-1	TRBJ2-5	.	SVEQRQETQY
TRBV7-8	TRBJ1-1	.	ASSLVIQGRTEAF
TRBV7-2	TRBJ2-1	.	ASSLRNLNEQF
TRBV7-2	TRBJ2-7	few	ASSFLAGGPKAEQY
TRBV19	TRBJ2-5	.	ASSIDPEETQY
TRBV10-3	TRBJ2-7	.	AVLGEPNYEQY
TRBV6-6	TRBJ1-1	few	ASRATASGGTEAF
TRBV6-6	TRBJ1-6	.	ASNQGSYNSPLH
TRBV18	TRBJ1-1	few	ASSTRGVTEAF
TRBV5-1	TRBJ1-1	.	ASSLVGLGADEAF
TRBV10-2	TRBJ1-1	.	ASSESGTPGVYTEAF
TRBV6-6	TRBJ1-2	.	ASSYVHNYGYT
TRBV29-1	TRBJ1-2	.	SAGTANYGYT
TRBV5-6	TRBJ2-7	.	ASSLAVSTYEQY
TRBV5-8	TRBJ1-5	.	ASSFQGYSNQPQH
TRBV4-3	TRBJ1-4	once	ASSQGQSNNEKLF
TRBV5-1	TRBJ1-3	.	ASSLGDIGNTIY
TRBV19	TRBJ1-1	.	ASRGAEGGTEAF
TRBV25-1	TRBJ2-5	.	ASSDRNQETQY
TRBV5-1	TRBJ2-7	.	ASSPLADRGPHEQY
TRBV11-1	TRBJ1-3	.	ASSEDQTGNTIY
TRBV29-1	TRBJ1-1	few	SVKKGSSNAEAF
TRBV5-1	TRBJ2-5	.	ASSRDPLGETQY
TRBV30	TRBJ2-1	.	AWSVRGYYNEQF
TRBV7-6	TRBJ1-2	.	ASSLEGTGSYGYT
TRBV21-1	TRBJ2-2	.	ASTPGLASTGELF
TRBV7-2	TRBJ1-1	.	ASSLKRQPTEAF
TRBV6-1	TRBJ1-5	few	ASRRNAVSNQPQH
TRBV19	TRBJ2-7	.	ASSTRADSYEQY
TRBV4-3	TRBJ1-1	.	ASSQDYIGSKNTEAF
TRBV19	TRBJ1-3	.	ASSRGQTSSGNTIY
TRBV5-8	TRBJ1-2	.	ASSNSNYGYT
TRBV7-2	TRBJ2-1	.	ASSLALSSYNEQF
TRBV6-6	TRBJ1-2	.	ASSYSEGYT
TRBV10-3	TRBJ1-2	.	AISRSHGRSNYGYT
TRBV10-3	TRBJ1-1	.	AIKEIQNTEAF
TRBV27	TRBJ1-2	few	ASSLTRPGGNYGYT
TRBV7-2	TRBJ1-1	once	ASSPSVSWAEAF
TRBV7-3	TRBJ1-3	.	ASSLVPGNTIY
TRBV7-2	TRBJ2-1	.	ASSLVGYNEQF
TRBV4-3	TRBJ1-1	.	ASSRNPGNTEAF
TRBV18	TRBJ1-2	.	ASSQDLNNYGYT
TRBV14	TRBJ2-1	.	ASSILSGRHEQF
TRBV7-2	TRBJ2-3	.	ASSLGVLTDTQY